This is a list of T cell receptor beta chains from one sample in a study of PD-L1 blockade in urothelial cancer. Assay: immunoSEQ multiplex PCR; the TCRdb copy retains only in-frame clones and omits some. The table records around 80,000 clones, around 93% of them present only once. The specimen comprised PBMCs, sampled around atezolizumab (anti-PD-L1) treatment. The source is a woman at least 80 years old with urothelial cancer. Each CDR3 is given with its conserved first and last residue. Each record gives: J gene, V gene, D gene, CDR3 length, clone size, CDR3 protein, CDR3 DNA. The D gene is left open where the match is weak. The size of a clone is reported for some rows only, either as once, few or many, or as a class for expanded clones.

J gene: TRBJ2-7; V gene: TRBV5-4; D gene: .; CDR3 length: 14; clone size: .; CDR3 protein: CASSSGGSSYEQYF; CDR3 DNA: TGTGCCAGCAGCTCCGGCGGGTCCTCCTACGAGCAGTACTTC
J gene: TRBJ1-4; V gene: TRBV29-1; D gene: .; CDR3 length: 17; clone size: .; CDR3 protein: CSVALRRPEGTNEKLFF; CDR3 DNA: TGCAGCGTTGCCCTGAGAAGACCGGAGGGAACTAATGAAAAACTGTTTTTT
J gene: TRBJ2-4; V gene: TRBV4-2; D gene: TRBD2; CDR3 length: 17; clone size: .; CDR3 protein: CASSQDGAGDSKNIQYF; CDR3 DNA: TGTGCCAGCAGCCAAGATGGGGCGGGAGATAGCAAAAACATTCAGTACTTC
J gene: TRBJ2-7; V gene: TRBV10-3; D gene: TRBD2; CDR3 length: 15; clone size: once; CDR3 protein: CAISEGLAGSYEQYF; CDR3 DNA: TGTGCCATCAGTGAGGGACTAGCGGGATCCTACGAGCAGTACTTC
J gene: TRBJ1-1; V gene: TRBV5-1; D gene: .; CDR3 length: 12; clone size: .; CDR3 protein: CASSRPDTEAFF; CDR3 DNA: TGCGCCAGCAGCCGCCCGGACACTGAAGCTTTCTTT
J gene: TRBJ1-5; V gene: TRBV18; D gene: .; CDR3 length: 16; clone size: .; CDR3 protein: CASSRETAYSNQPQHF; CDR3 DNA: TGTGCCAGCTCTCGGGAGACAGCATATAGCAATCAGCCCCAGCATTTT
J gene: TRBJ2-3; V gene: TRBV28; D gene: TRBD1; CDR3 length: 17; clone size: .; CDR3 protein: CASSPQPGQGGADTQYF; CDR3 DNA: TGTGCCAGCAGCCCCCAGCCGGGACAGGGGGGAGCAGATACGCAGTATTTT
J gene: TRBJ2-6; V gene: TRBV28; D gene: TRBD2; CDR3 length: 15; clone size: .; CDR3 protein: CASNTAGAGANVLTF; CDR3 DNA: TGTGCCAGCAATACAGCGGGAGCTGGGGCCAACGTCCTGACTTTC
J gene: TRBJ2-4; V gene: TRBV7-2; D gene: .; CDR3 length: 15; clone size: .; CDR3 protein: CASSLAGLAKNIQYF; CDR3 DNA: TGTGCCAGCAGCTTAGCTGGCTTAGCCAAAAACATTCAGTACTTC
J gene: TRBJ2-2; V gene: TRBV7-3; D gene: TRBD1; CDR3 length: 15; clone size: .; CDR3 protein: CASSSPTGGTGELFF; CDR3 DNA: TGTGCCAGCAGCTCCCCGACAGGGGGGACCGGGGAGCTGTTTTTT
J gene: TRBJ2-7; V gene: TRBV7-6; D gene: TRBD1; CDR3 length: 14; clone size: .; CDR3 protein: CASSNPGTDYEQYF; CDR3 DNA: TGTGCCAGCAGCAACCCCGGGACAGACTACGAGCAGTACTTC
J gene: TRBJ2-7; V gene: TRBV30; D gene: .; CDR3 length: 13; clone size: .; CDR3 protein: CAWSVKGVYEQYF; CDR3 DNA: TGTGCCTGGAGTGTAAAGGGGGTCTACGAGCAGTACTTC
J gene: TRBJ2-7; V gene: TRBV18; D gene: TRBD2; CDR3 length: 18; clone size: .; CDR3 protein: CASSPRAPTSGRSYEQYF; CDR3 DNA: TGTGCCAGTTCACCACGGGCACCCACTAGCGGGAGATCCTACGAGCAGTACTTC
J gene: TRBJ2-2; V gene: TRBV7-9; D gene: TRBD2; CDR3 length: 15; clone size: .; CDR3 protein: CASSMGLAGTGELFF; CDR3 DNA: TGTGCCAGCAGCATGGGACTAGCGGGCACCGGGGAGCTGTTTTTT
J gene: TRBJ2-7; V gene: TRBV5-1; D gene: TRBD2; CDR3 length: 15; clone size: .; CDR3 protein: CASRMLAGGSYEQYF; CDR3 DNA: TGCGCCAGCAGGATGCTAGCGGGAGGGTCCTACGAGCAGTACTTC
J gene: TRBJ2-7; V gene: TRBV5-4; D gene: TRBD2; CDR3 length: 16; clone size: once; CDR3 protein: CASSRGVGAHSYEQYF; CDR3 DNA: TGTGCCAGCAGCCGGGGGGTCGGGGCCCACTCCTACGAGCAGTACTTC
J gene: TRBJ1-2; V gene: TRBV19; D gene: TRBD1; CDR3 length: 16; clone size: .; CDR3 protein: CASSLNPGQGDYGYTF; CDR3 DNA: TGTGCCAGTAGTTTAAACCCGGGACAGGGGGACTATGGCTACACCTTC
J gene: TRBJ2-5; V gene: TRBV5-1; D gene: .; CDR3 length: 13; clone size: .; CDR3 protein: CASSLGSGETQYF; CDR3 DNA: TGCGCCAGCAGCTTGGGTTCCGGGGAGACCCAGTACTTC
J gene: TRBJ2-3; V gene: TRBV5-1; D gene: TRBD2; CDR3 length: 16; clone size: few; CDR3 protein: CASRISGSGGTDTQYF; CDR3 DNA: TGCGCCAGCAGAATTAGCGGGTCCGGGGGGACAGATACGCAGTATTTT
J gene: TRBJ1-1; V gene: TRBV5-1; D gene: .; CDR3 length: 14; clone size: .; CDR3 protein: CASSLTGLNTEAFF; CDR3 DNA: TGCGCCAGCAGCTTGACAGGGCTGAACACTGAAGCTTTCTTT
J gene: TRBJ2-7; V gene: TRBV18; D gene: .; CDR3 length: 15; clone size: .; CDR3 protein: CASSPGPDTAYEQYF; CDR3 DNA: TGTGCCAGCTCACCGGGGCCAGATACGGCCTACGAGCAGTACTTC
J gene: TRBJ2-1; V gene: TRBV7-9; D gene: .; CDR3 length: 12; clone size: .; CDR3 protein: CASGSRSNEQFF; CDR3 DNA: TGTGCCAGCGGGAGTCGGAGTAATGAGCAGTTCTTC
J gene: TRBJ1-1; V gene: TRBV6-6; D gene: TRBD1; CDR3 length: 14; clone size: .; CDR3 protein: CASTLGGGGVWAFF; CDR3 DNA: TGTGCCAGCACCCTCGGTGGAGGGGGCGTGTGGGCTTTCTTT